The source of this TCR beta chain is a study of CD8+ T cells in alopecia areata. CDR3 size: 16 residues. V lost 5 bases and J lost 3; bases outside the gene matches: 8. The germline gives CDR1 SEHNR, CDR2 FQNEAQ (reference sequence). Following extraction, RNA underwent reverse transcription to cDNA, which served as the sequencing template. Clones were sequenced by immunoSEQ multiplex PCR, and TCRdb holds only the in-frame ones, with some missing. This sample has around 100,000 clones, with roughly 50% found just once. Treatment reported: oral pan-JAK inhibitor, 5-10 mg twice daily. The sequence was collected from a human donor with alopecia areata. The V call is TRBV7-9, the J call TRBJ2-7; TRBD1 matches at 12 bases. The sequencing used CD8+ T cells sorted from blood, collected at week 24, from a patient treated with tofacitinib. The CDR3 loop is CASSRKGQGADYEQYF. CDR3 nucleotide sequence: TGTGCCAGCAGCCGAAAGGGACAGGGGGCCGACTACGAGCAGTACTTC.